This T cell receptor beta chain was identified in a study of shared clonotypes between healthy human individuals. Note on this clone: Its antigen is as yet unknown.

Overall study findings and caveats: Shared clonotypes across all four donors exceeded non-shared ones in generation probability. What rarefaction showed was incomplete sorted-subset sequencing despite large depth.

Splitting of each subset's genomic DNA was done evenly across several immunoSEQ plates. Some clones are missing from TCRdb's copy, which holds only in-frame ones; the method was immunoSEQ multiplex PCR. The table includes 2 million to 2.5 million clones, 85% to 95% detected once. Trimming cost V 5 bases and J 0 bases; bases outside gene matches: 15. Germline CDR1 and CDR2: MNHEY and SMNVEV (reference sequence). The CDR3 is 19 amino acids. Input material: naive CD4+ T cells from PBMCs. Subset here: CD45RA+ positively selected. The chain couples TRBV27 to TRBJ2-4; 8 nucleotides match TRBD1. This TCR was sampled from a young man in good health. Some clones in this sample may be carry-over from other donors' samples. The DNA of the CDR3 is TGTGCCAGCAGTCCTCGAATCGGTCAGGGGGCGGTAGCCAAAAACATTCAGTACTTC. Residues: CASSPRIGQGAVAKNIQYF.